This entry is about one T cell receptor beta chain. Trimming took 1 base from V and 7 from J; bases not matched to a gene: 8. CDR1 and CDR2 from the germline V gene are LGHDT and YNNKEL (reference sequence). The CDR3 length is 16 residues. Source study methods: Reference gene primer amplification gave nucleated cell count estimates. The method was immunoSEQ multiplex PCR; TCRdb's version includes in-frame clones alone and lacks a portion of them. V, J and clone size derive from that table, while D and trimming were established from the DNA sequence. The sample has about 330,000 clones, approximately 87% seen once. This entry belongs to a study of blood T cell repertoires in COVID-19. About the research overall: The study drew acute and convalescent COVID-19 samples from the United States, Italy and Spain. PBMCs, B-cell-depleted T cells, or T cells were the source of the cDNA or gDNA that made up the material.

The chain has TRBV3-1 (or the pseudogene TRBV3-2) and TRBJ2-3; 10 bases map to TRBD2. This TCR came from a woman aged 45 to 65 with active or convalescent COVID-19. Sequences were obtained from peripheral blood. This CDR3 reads CASSQGKAGGPNTQYF. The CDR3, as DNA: TGTGCCAGCAGCCAAGGAAAAGCGGGGGGGCCGAATACGCAGTATTTT.